The 30 T cell receptor beta chains below come from one sample, sequenced in a study of glioma-infiltrating T cells after dendritic cell vaccination. Produced via immunoSEQ multiplex PCR; TCRdb's table is partial and in-frame only. Here the sample spans about 92,000 clones, about nine tenths being singletons. Sequenced material: blood, taken before dendritic cell vaccination. The receptors shown here come from a human donor with glioblastoma.

The V and J genes are TRBV6-5 and TRBJ2-3; D gene unclear. Trimming shortened V by 0 bases and J by 1 base, and 5 bases separated the two germline ends. Germline-derived CDR1 and CDR2 are MNHEY and SVGAGI. The CDR3 is 14 amino acids. DNA for the CDR3: TGTGCCAGCAGTTACTCGCCAGGCACAGATACGCAGTATTTT. Translated, it gives CASSYSPGTDTQYF.

V and J are TRBV5-6 and TRBJ2-2, with D perhaps matching TRBD2 (5 bases). Germline V lookup: CDR1 SGHDT, CDR2 YYEEEE. CDR3 length: 15 amino acids. V was trimmed by 0 bases and J by 1 base, leaving 7 bases between them. For the CDR3, the DNA is TGTGCCAGCAGCTTGGAGGACTGGAACACCGGGGAGCTGTTTTTT. It is translated as CASSLEDWNTGELFF.

V and J are TRBV18 and TRBJ1-1, with TRBD1 identical over 8 bases. The CDR3 is 16 amino acids. Trimming cost V 3 bases and J 4 bases; bases outside gene matches: 10. Germline V gene sequence: CDR1 KGHSH, CDR2 LQKENI. CDR3 in amino acids: CASSPRQGAWGTEAFF. For the CDR3, the DNA is TGTGCCAGCTCACCCAGGCAGGGGGCATGGGGCACTGAAGCTTTCTTT.

This chain uses TRBV19 with TRBJ2-4, with 16 nucleotides matching TRBD2. The V and J ends lost 7 bases and 6 bases, in that order; junction bases with no gene match: 12. The CDR3 totals 18 residues. Germline-derived CDR1 and CDR2 are LNHDA and SQIVND (reference sequence). CDR3 DNA: TGTGCCAGTACAAGTATAGGGGGACTAGCGGGAGGGGCAAACATTCAGTACTTC. Amino acids: CASTSIGGLAGGANIQYF.

V and J are TRBV6-6 and TRBJ1-5, with 7 bases aligning to TRBD1. The CDR3 totals 13 residues. V was pared by 8 bases and J by 6 bases, with 7 bases of the junction left unmatched. Germline V gene lookup returns CDR1 MNHNY and CDR2 SVGAGI (reference sequence). In nucleotides, the CDR3 is TGTGCCAGCGGGACAGACTGGGGTCAGCCCCAGCATTTT. The encoded protein is CASGTDWGQPQHF.

V gene TRBV7-3 combines with J gene TRBJ2-2, with D hard to call. Germline CDR1 SGHTA, CDR2 FQGTGA. The CDR3 is made up of 13 amino acids. V gave up 6 bases and J gave up 1 base, with 6 bases separating them. The CDR3 is CASRPVNTGELFF. The CDR3 DNA is TGTGCCAGCAGGCCAGTGAACACCGGGGAGCTGTTTTTT.

The chain joins TRBV15 to TRBJ2-7, with unresolved D. V was clipped by 0 bases and J by 6 bases, with 12 bases between them. The germline V gene encodes CDR1 LNHNV and CDR2 YYDKDF (reference sequence). The CDR3 runs 14 residues. This chain's CDR3 is CATSRDRFTGEQYF. The DNA for the CDR3 is TGTGCCACCAGCAGAGATCGTTTTACGGGCGAGCAGTACTTC.

The chain recombines TRBV5-4 with TRBJ1-2, with 8 bases that match TRBD1. V shed 3 bases and J 6 bases; nucleotides not matched to a gene: 4. The CDR3 contains 13 residues. The germline V gene encodes CDR1 SGHNT and CDR2 YYREEE (reference sequence). CDR3 sequence reads: CASSSDRAHGYTF. DNA of the CDR3: TGTGCCAGCAGCTCGGACAGGGCGCATGGCTACACCTTC.

J is TRBJ2-7 and V is TRBV27; weak D call: TRBD1 (5 bases). The CDR3 extends over 13 amino acids. Germline V gene sequence: CDR1 MNHEY, CDR2 SMNVEV (reference sequence). V lost 6 bases to trimming and J lost 0 bases, with 9 bases between them. CDR3 protein: CASSPDSSYEQYF. CDR3 in DNA: TGTGCCAGCAGCCCCGACAGCTCCTACGAGCAGTACTTC.

The genes are TRBV18 and TRBJ2-1, with D unclear. V lost 0 bases, J lost 0 bases, and 6 bases lay in between. The length of the CDR3 is 15 residues. CDR1 is KGHSH and CDR2 is LQKENI in the germline V gene. CDR3 amino acids: CASSPPASSYNEQFF. The CDR3 DNA reads as TGTGCCAGCTCACCACCGGCAAGCTCCTACAATGAGCAGTTCTTC.

This clone was detected once. This chain joins TRBV4-1 and TRBJ2-7; D may be TRBD1 (5 bases). The CDR3 sequence is 14 residues long. CDR1 and CDR2 from the germline V gene are MGHRA and YSYEKL. V lost 0 bases and J 2 bases, leaving 8 bases between the germline ends. CDR3 bases: TGCGCCAGCAGCCAAGACAGGGTCCCCTACGAGCAGTACTTC. As protein: CASSQDRVPYEQYF.

The chain is built from TRBV19 and TRBJ1-2; possible D gene TRBD1, 6 bases. Germline V CDR1 and CDR2: LNHDA, SQIVND (reference sequence). The CDR3 contains 13 residues. V was clipped by 6 bases and J by 8 bases, with 16 bases between them. This chain's CDR3 is CASSPTGSRGYTF. The CDR3 nucleotides read TGTGCCAGTAGCCCCACAGGGTCGCGGGGCTACACCTTC.

Written as DNA, the CDR3 is TGTGCCTGGGCCCCAGGGATCCAAGAGACCCAGTACTTC. Amino acids: CAWAPGIQETQYF. The chain carries TRBV30 and TRBJ2-5, with D possibly being TRBD1 (5 bases). In germline, CDR1 is GTSNPN, CDR2 SVGIG (reference sequence). The CDR3 covers 13 residues. V was cut by 5 bases and J by 1 base, with 11 bases left in between. Drawing the rest from reference TRBV30 and TRBJ2-5, the complete variable domain is SQTIHQWPATLVQPVGSPLSLECTVEGTSNPNLYWYRQAAGRGLQLLFYSVGIGQISSEVPQNLSASRPQDRQFILSSKKLLLSDSGFYLCAWAPGIQETQYFGPGTRLLVL.

The chain uses TRBV18 and TRBJ2-5, with a weak D call TRBD2 (5 bases). Trimming cost V 3 bases and J 2 bases, with 13 bases left between them. There are 15 residues in the CDR3. CDR1 is KGHSH, CDR2 LQKENI, per germline. Here the CDR3 reads CASSPRQRLQETQYF. The CDR3 coding sequence is TGTGCCAGCTCACCTCGCCAGCGGTTACAAGAGACCCAGTACTTC. The full variable domain, in which reference TRBV18 and TRBJ2-5 provide the parts outside the CDR3, is NAGVMQNPRHLVRRRGQEARLRCSPMKGHSHVYWYRQLPEEGLKFMVYLQKENIIDESGMPKERFSAEFPKEGPSILRIQQVVRGDSAAYFCASSPRQRLQETQYFGPGTRLLVL.

The rearrangement links TRBV5-4 to TRBJ2-5; TRBD2 agrees at 7 bases. The length of the CDR3 is 15 residues. From germline, CDR1 is SGHNT and CDR2 YYREEE (reference sequence). The ends lost 0 bases at V and 1 base at J; junction bases unmatched: 3. The CDR3, as DNA: TGTGCCAGCAGCTTGGACGGGAGGCTCCAAGAGACCCAGTACTTC. This encodes CASSLDGRLQETQYF. The complete variable domain, with remaining parts taken from reference TRBV5-4 and TRBJ2-5, reads ETGVTQSPTHLIKTRGQQVTLRCSSQSGHNTVSWYQQALGQGPQFIFQYYREEENGRGNFPPRFSGLQFPNYSSELNVNALELDDSALYLCASSLDGRLQETQYFGPGTRLLVL.

V gene TRBV9 combines with J gene TRBJ2-7; D is ambiguous. Germline V lookup: CDR1 SGDLS, CDR2 YYNGEE. V was trimmed by 4 bases and J by 3 bases, leaving 14 bases between them. The CDR3 runs to 14 residues. CDR3 protein: CASSPLAVFYEQYF. The CDR3 nucleotides read TGTGCCAGCAGCCCGCTTGCGGTGTTCTACGAGCAGTACTTC.

CDR3 DNA: TGTGCCAGCAGCTTAGTAGCGGGACAGCTATATGGCTACACCTTC. As protein: CASSLVAGQLYGYTF. The chain carries TRBV7-2 and TRBJ1-2; 7 bases align to TRBD1. The CDR3 sequence is 15 residues long. Germline loops: CDR1 SGHTA, CDR2 FQGNSA. Trimming removed 1 base from V and 5 bases from J; junction bases left unmatched: 7.

In its sample, this clone was seen a few times. This chain uses TRBV5-6 with TRBJ1-4; D not certain. Germline assignment: CDR1 SGHDT and CDR2 YYEEEE. The CDR3 is 12 amino acids. The V and J ends lost 1 base and 6 bases respectively, with 4 bases between them. In DNA, the CDR3 is TGTGCCAGCAGCTTGCCCGATGAAAAACTGTTTTTT. Its translation: CASSLPDEKLFF. The whole variable domain, remainder taken from reference TRBV5-6 and TRBJ1-4, is DAGVTQSPTHLIKTRGQQVTLRCSPKSGHDTVSWYQQALGQGPQFIFQYYEEEERQRGNFPDRFSGHQFPNYSSELNVNALLLGDSALYLCASSLPDEKLFFGSGTQLSVL.

In its sample, this clone was seen a few times. The V and J genes are TRBV5-4 and TRBJ2-5; 8 bases are shared with TRBD1. This CDR3 has 15 amino acids. Germline trimming cut 1 base from V and 5 bases from J; bases unmatched to any gene: 7. Germline assignment: CDR1 SGHNT and CDR2 YYREEE (reference sequence). The CDR3 loop reads CASSLNAGGGETQYF. CDR3 DNA sequence: TGTGCCAGCAGCTTGAATGCAGGGGGCGGGGAGACCCAGTACTTC.

This clone was counted only a few times. This chain connects TRBV30 to TRBJ1-1; D is unclear. V gave up 4 bases and J gave up 1 base, with 16 bases separating them. The CDR3 is 15 residues long. The germline V gene has CDR1 GTSNPN and CDR2 SVGIG (reference sequence). The CDR3 protein is CAWTVGVVPNTEAFF. The DNA for the CDR3 is TGTGCCTGGACCGTCGGGGTGGTTCCGAACACTGAAGCTTTCTTT.

This sequence joins TRBV7-9 and TRBJ2-1; 9 nucleotides agree with TRBD2. This CDR3 is 16 amino acids long. Germline CDR1 and CDR2: SEHNR and FQNEAQ (reference sequence). J gave up 5 bases and V 5 bases, and 10 bases lay outside the gene matches. This CDR3 is CASSKQGLASHNEQFF. For the CDR3, the DNA is TGTGCCAGCAGCAAACAAGGACTAGCGAGCCACAATGAGCAGTTCTTC.

The rearrangement joins TRBV28 to TRBJ2-4; 9 bases are shared with TRBD1. Trimming removed 8 bases from V and 7 bases from J; junction bases left unmatched: 6. Germline CDR1 is MDHEN and CDR2 is SYDVKM. The CDR3 loop spans 13 amino acids. The chain's CDR3 is CASLRGTGNIQYF. CDR3 DNA: TGTGCCAGCCTTAGAGGGACAGGGAACATTCAGTACTTC.

CDR3 protein: CASSLAPQGAYEQYF. Written as DNA, the CDR3 is TGTGCCAGCAGCTTAGCCCCTCAGGGGGCCTACGAGCAGTACTTC. J is TRBJ2-7 and V is TRBV7-2; TRBD1 matches 7 bases. V lost 0 bases to trimming and J lost 2 bases; unmatched junction nucleotides: 4. Germline V lookup: CDR1 SGHTA, CDR2 FQGNSA. CDR3 size: 15 residues.

The chain uses TRBV27 and TRBJ2-7; TRBD2 aligns across 8 bases. Trimming took 6 bases from V and 3 from J; bases not matched to a gene: 4. Germline CDR1 is MNHEY and CDR2 is SMNVEV (reference sequence). CDR3 length: 13 residues. The CDR3 nucleotides are TGTGCCAGCAGCCTAGCGGGCGTCTACGAGCAGTACTTC. Protein product: CASSLAGVYEQYF.

The J gene is TRBJ1-6, the V gene TRBV19, with D possibly being TRBD1 (5 bases). CDR1 and CDR2 from the germline V gene are LNHDA and SQIVND (reference sequence). The CDR3 loop spans 14 amino acids. V lost 3 bases to trimming and J lost 7 bases, with 10 bases between them. The CDR3 region is CASSIGTDNSPLHF. CDR3 in DNA: TGTGCCAGTAGTATCGGGACTGACAATTCACCCCTCCACTTT.

The chain has TRBV4-2 and TRBJ1-4; 7 bases line up with TRBD1. The germline gives CDR1 LGHNA, CDR2 YNFKEQ. The CDR3 is 16 amino acids. V trimming: 1 base; J trimming: 8 bases; junction bases outside the gene matches: 10. The CDR3 sequence: CASSQAETGLYEKLFF. CDR3 DNA sequence: TGTGCCAGCAGCCAAGCGGAGACAGGGCTCTACGAAAAACTGTTTTTT.

Points on this clone: With only one base between it and a far larger clone, this is likely a read error. The chain uses TRBV15 and TRBJ1-5; 9 positions agree with TRBD1. The CDR3 has 15 residues. Germline V gives CDR1 LNHNV, CDR2 YYDKDF (reference sequence). In DNA, the CDR3 is TGTGCCTCCAGTTGGGACAGGGAGCTAAATCAGCCCCAGCATTTT. Translated, it gives CASSWDRELNQPQHF.

This clone was detected once. This chain connects TRBV6-1 to TRBJ2-1, with TRBD1 matching over 10 bases. J lost 9 bases, V lost 3 bases, and 8 bases had no gene match. The germline gives CDR1 MNHNS, CDR2 SASEGT. The CDR3 is 15 amino acids. The CDR3 loop is CASSDSGQGVGEQFF. The CDR3 DNA follows: TGTGCCAGCAGTGATTCCGGACAGGGGGTAGGTGAGCAGTTCTTC.

The CDR3 DNA reads TGTGCCAGCAGTTTCCAGGCGTCACCGCCCGGCACCATATATTTT. It encodes CASSFQASPPGTIYF. The rearrangement joins TRBV27 to TRBJ1-3, with no clear D. The V end was cut by 3 bases, the J end by 9 bases, with 18 bases between. This CDR3 has 15 amino acids. Germline V gene sequence: CDR1 MNHEY, CDR2 SMNVEV (reference sequence).

The genes are TRBV30 and TRBJ2-7; D might be TRBD2 (7 bases). This CDR3 has 11 amino acids. Germline-derived CDR1 and CDR2 are GTSNPN and SVGIG (reference sequence). The V and J ends lost 7 bases and 3 bases respectively, with 10 bases between them. CDR3 nucleotide sequence: TGTGCCTCGGGGGGCTACTACGAGCAGTACTTC. Residues: CASGGYYEQYF.